This is a list of T cell receptor beta chains from one sample in a study of cytomegalovirus exposure and HLA in healthy donors. The data were produced by immunoSEQ multiplex PCR, yet TCRdb's version contains in-frame clones alone and is incomplete. The sample records roughly 250,000 clones, 87% being singletons. Sample: PBMCs. All receptors derive from a man younger than 30 in good health and CMV-seronegative. The CDR3 runs from the conserved cysteine through the conserved F or W. A D gene is named only where the DNA matches it firmly. Size values are once, few and many counts, or a class for expanded clones, and some rows have none.

>TRBJ1-3|-|-|TRBV30
CAWSVGQNSGNTIYF
TGTGCCTGGAGCGTAGGACAGAACTCTGGAAACACCATATATTTT
>TRBJ2-3|-|-|TRBV14
CASSLGGLGTQYF
TGTGCCAGCAGCCTGGGGGGGCTCGGTACGCAGTATTTT
>TRBJ1-1|TRBD1|-|TRBV4-3
CASSLNPGGGITEAFF
TGCGCCAGCAGCCTAAATCCAGGGGGAGGTATCACTGAAGCTTTCTTT
>TRBJ1-5|-|-|TRBV5-4
CASSEGQGNQPQHF
TGTGCCAGCAGTGAGGGGCAGGGGAATCAGCCCCAGCATTTT
>TRBJ2-2|-|-|TRBV6-6
CASSYHQGYTGELFF
TGTGCCAGCAGTTACCACCAGGGTTACACCGGGGAGCTGTTTTTT
>TRBJ1-2|-|-|TRBV6-4
CASSVVRGFEPDGYTF
TGTGCCAGCAGTGTGGTCAGGGGCTTCGAGCCGGATGGCTACACCTTC
>TRBJ1-1|-|-|TRBV4-3
CASSQDSQGTNTEAFF
TGCGCCAGCAGCCAAGATTCTCAGGGCACCAACACTGAAGCTTTCTTT
>TRBJ1-2|-|-|TRBV7-9
CASSQGWGRPYTF
TGTGCCAGCAGCCAAGGATGGGGGAGGCCCTACACCTTC
>TRBJ1-1|TRBD1|-|TRBV25-1
CASSEAGTGPTEAFF
TGTGCCAGCAGTGAGGCCGGGACAGGTCCTACTGAAGCTTTCTTT
>TRBJ2-7|-|-|TRBV18
CASSPATTYEQYF
TGTGCCAGCTCACCAGCAACAACCTACGAGCAGTACTTC
>TRBJ2-3|TRBD2|-|TRBV6-1
CASSERRRGSTDTQYF
TGTGCCAGCAGTGAACGCCGGCGGGGGAGCACAGATACGCAGTATTTT
>TRBJ2-2|-|-|TRBV5-6
CASSRLDANTGELFF
TGTGCCAGCAGTCGACTAGACGCGAACACCGGGGAGCTGTTTTTT
>TRBJ1-2|TRBD1|-|TRBV7-3
CASSPTGGGIYGYTF
TGTGCCAGCAGCCCGACAGGGGGCGGTATCTATGGCTACACCTTC
>TRBJ2-1|TRBD1|once|TRBV5-1
CASSLRPGTGDNEQFF
TGCGCCAGCAGCCTCAGACCCGGGACAGGGGATAATGAGCAGTTCTTC
>TRBJ1-5|-|-|TRBV10-3
CAISEIRGGNQPQHF
TGTGCCATCAGTGAGATCAGGGGTGGCAATCAGCCCCAGCATTTT
>TRBJ2-1|-|-|TRBV7-3
CASSLPRDSDYNEQFF
TGTGCCAGCAGCCTCCCCCGGGACTCGGACTACAATGAGCAGTTCTTC
>TRBJ1-5|-|-|TRBV6-5
CASSYVRNQPQHF
TGTGCCAGCAGTTACGTCCGTAATCAGCCCCAGCATTTT
>TRBJ1-1|-|-|TRBV19
CASSIALPPDSLSTEAFF
TGTGCCAGTAGTATAGCCTTACCACCGGACAGTCTGTCCACTGAAGCTTTCTTT
>TRBJ2-1|TRBD1|-|TRBV10-3
CAITSRDRMNEQFF
TGTGCCATCACTAGCCGGGACAGGATGAATGAGCAGTTCTTC
>TRBJ1-1|-|-|TRBV4-3
CASSQEGTYTEAFF
TGCGCCAGCAGCCAAGAGGGCACCTACACTGAAGCTTTCTTT
>TRBJ2-7|TRBD2|-|TRBV4-3
CASSQSWTSGSYEQYF
TGCGCCAGCAGCCAGTCGTGGACTAGCGGATCATACGAGCAGTACTTC
>TRBJ2-1|-|-|TRBV7-3
CASSLTGGTTYNEQFF
TGTGCCAGCAGCTTAACTGGGGGGACCACCTACAATGAGCAGTTCTTC